This is a list of T cell receptor beta chains from one sample in a study of Ad26.COV2.S vaccination and SARS-CoV-2 variants. Here immunoSEQ multiplex PCR was the method, and the copy in TCRdb shows in-frame clones only, minus some. The table lists about 420,000 clones, roughly 90% of them singletons. The sample consisted of peripheral blood, taken in a trial of Ad26.COV2.S vaccine versus placebo. These receptors all come from a person aged 18 to 65 who received the Ad26.COV2.S COVID-19 vaccine or a placebo. Each CDR3 is given with its conserved first and last residue. A D gene is named only where the DNA matches it firmly. Where a row states a size, it is once, few, many or the class of an expanded clone; other rows omit it.

V gene	J gene	clone size	D gene	CDR3 protein	CDR3 DNA
TRBV7-9	TRBJ1-5	-	-	CASSSHTTNQPQHF	TGTGCCAGCAGCTCCCACACCACAAATCAGCCCCAGCATTTT
TRBV6-5	TRBJ1-6	-	TRBD1	CASTPGQGMAPLHF	TGTGCCAGCACCCCGGGACAGGGAATGGCACCCCTCCACTTT
TRBV30	TRBJ1-4	-	-	CAWSVGGEKLFF	TGTGCCTGGAGTGTGGGGGGGGAAAAACTGTTTTTT
TRBV3-1/TRBV3-2	TRBJ1-3	once	-	CASSQDLNSGNTIYF	TGTGCCAGCAGCCAAGATCTCAACAGTGGAAACACCATATATTTT
TRBV19	TRBJ2-7	-	-	CASSIGRTYEQYF	TGTGCCAGTAGTATAGGGCGGACCTACGAGCAGTACTTC
TRBV6-2/TRBV6-3	TRBJ2-1	-	TRBD1	CASSKDRRNEQFF	TGTGCCAGCAGTAAGGACAGGCGCAATGAGCAGTTCTTC
TRBV7-2	TRBJ2-6	-	-	CASSLGRANVLTF	TGTGCCAGCAGCCTCGGGCGGGCCAACGTCCTGACTTTC
TRBV29-1	TRBJ2-2	-	TRBD2	CSVGSPGLAGSGTGELFF	TGCAGCGTTGGTTCCCCGGGACTAGCGGGCTCGGGCACCGGGGAGCTGTTTTTT
TRBV4-3	TRBJ1-2	many	-	CASSQGGTGYTF	TGCGCCAGCAGCCAAGGAGGGACGGGCTACACCTTC
TRBV7-2	TRBJ1-2	-	TRBD1	CASSIQARQGAHGYTF	TGTGCCAGCAGCATCCAAGCCCGACAGGGGGCGCATGGCTACACCTTC
TRBV7-2	TRBJ2-2	-	-	CASRGLAGSNTGELFF	TGTGCCAGCAGGGGTTTGGCGGGATCGAACACCGGGGAGCTGTTTTTT
TRBV6-1	TRBJ2-3	-	TRBD2	CASSEDSSGGWGWTDTQYF	TGTGCCAGCAGTGAAGATTCTAGCGGGGGGTGGGGCTGGACAGATACGCAGTATTTT
TRBV11-2	TRBJ1-4	once	-	CASSYGIGGEKLFF	TGTGCCAGCAGCTATGGGATCGGGGGGGAAAAACTGTTTTTT
TRBV6-1	TRBJ2-5	-	-	CASSDRGQIQETQYF	TGTGCCAGCAGTGACCGGGGGCAAATCCAAGAGACCCAGTACTTC